The 8 T cell receptor beta chains listed next were all sequenced from one sample in a study of blood T cell repertoires in COVID-19. TCRdb's copy holds only in-frame clones and misses some; the assay was immunoSEQ multiplex PCR. The sample has over 300,000 clones; approximately 82% are singletons. Sample: peripheral blood. These receptors all come from a woman in her forties or fifties with acute or convalescent COVID-19.

This rearrangement joins TRBV5-1 to TRBJ1-1; D unresolved. Trimming stripped 4 bases from V and 1 base from J, with 8 bases between. The CDR3 is 13 amino acids. The germline gives CDR1 SGHRS, CDR2 YFSETQ. The CDR3 DNA reads as TGCGCCAGCAGCGGGGAGGGGAACACTGAAGCTTTCTTT. It specifies CASSGEGNTEAFF.

This clone was seen once. The chain recombines TRBV12-5 with TRBJ2-7; TRBD1 matches at 9 bases. V trimming: 4 bases; J trimming: 2 bases; junction bases outside the gene matches: 3. The CDR3 spans 14 residues. Germline CDR1 reads LGHNT; CDR2 reads FRNRAP. Here the CDR3 reads CASGSGTGPYEQYF. CDR3 nucleotides: TGTGCTAGTGGTTCGGGGACAGGGCCCTACGAGCAGTACTTC.

The CDR3 reads CASSVRTEAFF. In nucleotides, the CDR3 is TGTGCCAGCAGCGTCAGGACTGAAGCTTTCTTT. The gene calls are TRBV11-2 and TRBJ1-1; unclear D gene. CDR1 is SGHAT, CDR2 FQNNGV, per germline. The V gene lost 5 bases and the J gene lost 5 bases, with 6 bases spanning the gap. This CDR3 contains 11 residues.

CDR3 nucleotide sequence: TGTGCCAGCAGTCGAGAACGCTACGAGCAGTACGTC. As protein: CASSRERYEQYV. This chain links TRBV2 with TRBJ2-7; D ambiguous. CDR3 length: 12 amino acids. Germline assignment: CDR1 SNHLY and CDR2 FYNNEI. V was shortened by 5 bases and J by 3 bases, with 8 bases between the two germline ends.

The genes are TRBV6-5 and TRBJ2-2, with a tentative D call TRBD2 (6 bases). V was trimmed by 6 bases and J by 4 bases, leaving 12 bases between them. Germline CDR1 and CDR2: MNHEY and SVGAGI. This CDR3 spans 14 amino acids. The CDR3 sequence: CASSRYSGTGELFF. The CDR3, as DNA: TGTGCCAGCAGCCGATATAGCGGCACCGGGGAGCTGTTTTTT.

This clone was observed once. The chain recombines TRBV9 with TRBJ1-2; D is possibly TRBD1 (6 bases). The CDR3 contains 16 residues. Germline loops: CDR1 SGDLS, CDR2 YYNGEE. V was cut by 3 bases and J by 10 bases, with 25 bases left in between. The CDR3 reads CASSGGGRSVGGSYTF. In nucleotides, the CDR3 is TGTGCCAGCAGCGGGGGGGGGCGCTCGGTCGGCGGCTCCTACACCTTC.

J is TRBJ2-2 and V is TRBV30; no clear D gene. With 3 bases removed from V and 3 bases from J, the gap between germline ends came to 14 bases. CDR1 and CDR2 (germline): GTSNPN, SVGIG (reference sequence). CDR3 length: 15 amino acids. CDR3 in DNA: TGTGCCTGGAGGAGTAGACGGAGAGACACCGGGGAGCTGTTTTTT. The encoded protein is CAWRSRRRDTGELFF.

The chain carries TRBV19 and TRBJ2-1; 9 bases fit TRBD2. V lost 2 bases, J lost 5 bases, and 19 bases stayed unmatched. CDR1 and CDR2 from the germline V gene are LNHDA and SQIVND (reference sequence). The CDR3 runs to 20 residues. The CDR3, as DNA: TGTGCCAGTAGTATATGGGGCCTTGGGGCGGGAGGGCCCGTCAACAATGAGCAGTTCTTC. Amino acid sequence: CASSIWGLGAGGPVNNEQFF.